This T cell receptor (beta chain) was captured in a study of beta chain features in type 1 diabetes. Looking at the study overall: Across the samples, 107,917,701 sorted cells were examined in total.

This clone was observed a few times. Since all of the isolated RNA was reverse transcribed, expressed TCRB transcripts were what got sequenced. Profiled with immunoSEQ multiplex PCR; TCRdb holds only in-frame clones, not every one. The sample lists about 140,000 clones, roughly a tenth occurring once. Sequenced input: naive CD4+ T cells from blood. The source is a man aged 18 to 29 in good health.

CDR3 nucleotide sequence: TGTGCCAGCCTGAAAGCCCAGGGGCCGAACACTGAAGCTTTCTTT. It is translated as CASLKAQGPNTEAFF. This rearrangement joins TRBV4-2 to TRBJ1-1; D possibly corresponds to TRBD1 (6 bases). CDR1 is LGHNA, CDR2 YNFKEQ, per germline. Trimming shortened V by 8 bases and J by 1 base, and 17 bases separated the two germline ends. This CDR3 contains 15 residues.